This T cell receptor beta chain is from a study of blood T cell repertoires in COVID-19 (dated by TCRdb to 2018 to 2020). Regarding the complete study: The collaborator samples originated in the United States, Italy and Spain and spanned the acute and convalescent phases of COVID-19. The material from the prospective study consisted of cDNA or gDNA derived from T cells, B-cell-depleted T cells, or PBMCs. Deeply sampled blood TCRbeta repertoires from subjects exposed to, actively infected with, or recovered from COVID-19 were included in the dataset. A freely available public database, intended as a resource for researchers studying the immune response to SARS-CoV-2, is where the repertoires were released. Samples came from the ongoing ImmuneRACE study (first 160 participants) plus 1,254 subjects from 6 global collaborators. A de-identified subject ID, COVID-19 status, age in years and sex were almost always included in the sample metadata. Where available, HLA class I and class II types were taken from metadata supplied by the sample provider and were not determined by assay-based typing. The paper's findings and limits, for the study overall: How much clinical and demographic metadata was included differed by source and by participant, and the metadata was provided uncurated.

Taken from the germline V gene, the CDR1 and CDR2 loops are SGDLS and YYNGEE. V loses 5 bases at its end and J loses 3 bases; junction bases beyond the gene matches: 7. Counted from cysteine to phenylalanine, this CDR3 has 15 amino acids. Only the CDR3 DNA stays, 45 bases, in frame from base 1. Regarding this clone: The specificity of this receptor is unknown. Per-base qualities were not stored, and no clone one base away is much larger.

Each collaborating institution followed its own protocols to collect whole blood in K2EDTA tubes. For TCRbeta analysis, collaborator samples were shipped as frozen whole blood, as isolated PBMCs, or as DNA extracted from either sample type. TCRbeta CDR3 regions were amplified from genomic DNA using the immunoSEQ Assay, a bias-controlled multiplex PCR. The original pipeline was this. The number of nucleated cells in each sample was estimated by amplification of reference gene primers within the assay. Sequence reads were collapsed and filtered to measure the absolute abundance of every unique TCRbeta CDR3 rearrangement. For each sample, productive Simpson clonality was calculated by taking the square root of Simpson's diversity index across productive rearrangements. Not all clones reach the TCRdb copy of this immuneACCESS table, which keeps in-frame sequences only. Checked studies attribute under half of the gap to unresolved V genes and leave the rest unexplained. The V and J calls and clone size come from that table; D and trimming were worked out from the DNA. The sample table lists around 140,000 clones, around 82% of them with a count of one. The ten largest clonotypes hold 3% to 5% of the sample.

This TCR was recovered from a woman aged 60-75 years with acute or convalescent COVID-19. Recombination linked TRBV9 to TRBJ2-2; TRBD2 matches 7 bases in the middle. Sequencing was performed on peripheral blood. Here is the DNA: TGTGCCAGCAGGGAGAGGGGAGGGGACACCGGGGAGCTGTTTTTT. Its translation reads: CASRERGGDTGELFF.